This TCR beta chain is drawn from a study of T cell responses to AZD1222 COVID-19 vaccine. About this clone itself: Within the sample, other DNA sequences also encode this same CDR3.

The protocol was immunoSEQ multiplex PCR, while the TCRdb copy is restricted to in-frame clones and leaves out a portion. The top ten clones hold 19% of a sample with 90,000 to 95,000 clones, more than 70% of them seen once. This sample comprised peripheral blood, obtained on day 0 of AZD1222 vaccination. This TCR came from an adult in good health.

In nucleotides, the CDR3 is TGTGCCAGTAGGGGACACCGCAATCAGCCCCAGCATTTT. The encoded protein is CASRGHRNQPQHF. V and J are TRBV19 and TRBJ1-5, with D possibly being TRBD1 (6 bases). V was shortened by 6 bases and J by 2 bases, with 8 bases between the two germline ends. The germline V gene has CDR1 LNHDA and CDR2 SQIVND (reference sequence). CDR3 length: 13 amino acids.